These 14 T cell receptor beta chains originate from one sample sequenced in a study of blood T cell repertoires in COVID-19. The protocol was immunoSEQ multiplex PCR, while the TCRdb copy is restricted to in-frame clones and leaves out a portion. The profile shows 330,000 or so clones, about 90% of them singletons. Sequenced: PBMCs or T cells enriched from blood (not recorded which). These TCRs come from a man aged 35 to 55 in a cohort exposed to, infected with or recovered from COVID-19 (not recorded which).

This chain joins TRBV9 and TRBJ2-7; the match to TRBD2 covers 10 bases. Germline V gene sequence: CDR1 SGDLS, CDR2 YYNGEE. The V segment lost 0 bases and the J segment 6 bases; nucleotides outside the gene matches: 9. The CDR3 contains 16 residues. CDR3 residues: CASSVDGSSGRGEQYF. CDR3 bases: TGTGCCAGCAGCGTAGACGGGTCTAGCGGGAGAGGCGAGCAGTACTTC.

CDR3 DNA sequence: TGCGCCAGCAAGGTTAGCGATACCTACGAGCAGTACTTC. Protein: CASKVSDTYEQYF. This chain links TRBV5-1 with TRBJ2-7, with a tentative D call TRBD2 (5 bases). The germline V gene has CDR1 SGHRS and CDR2 YFSETQ. The CDR3 extends over 13 amino acids. The V end was cut by 6 bases, the J end by 2 bases, with 12 bases between.

V gene TRBV5-1 combines with J gene TRBJ1-1, with 10 bases matching TRBD1. The CDR3 extends over 20 amino acids. V lost 0 bases to trimming and J lost 0 bases; unmatched junction nucleotides: 14. Germline V gives CDR1 SGHRS, CDR2 YFSETQ. CDR3 nucleotides: TGCGCCAGCAGCTTGGCGGGGGGACAGGGGCCCCATTCCATGAACACTGAAGCTTTCTTT. This gives the protein CASSLAGGQGPHSMNTEAFF.

The chain recombines TRBV24-1 with TRBJ1-1; 7 bases fit TRBD1. CDR3 length: 13 residues. V lost 7 bases and J lost 4; bases outside the gene matches: 5. The germline V gene has CDR1 KGHDR and CDR2 SFDVKD. The CDR3 DNA reads TGTGCCACCAGGGCCCCAGGGGGCACTGAAGCTTTCTTT. As protein: CATRAPGGTEAFF.

The gene calls are TRBV6-4 and TRBJ1-2, with a weak D call TRBD1 (6 bases). Trimming removed 10 bases at V and 4 bases at J, with 25 bases between. Per the germline V gene, CDR1 is MRHNA and CDR2 is SNTAGT. The CDR3 is 16 residues long. The CDR3 nucleotides read TGTGCCACCCCAACCCTACAGGGCTCCACTTTCTATGGCTACACCTTC. Amino acid sequence: CATPTLQGSTFYGYTF.

The chain couples TRBV2 to TRBJ2-7; D is unclear. This CDR3 region has 12 residues. The V end lost 3 bases, the J end lost 6 bases, and 9 bases lay between the germline ends. The germline V gene has CDR1 SNHLY and CDR2 FYNNEI. Here the CDR3 reads CASSDRVSEQYF. The DNA for the CDR3 is TGTGCCAGCAGTGACCGGGTAAGCGAGCAGTACTTC. The variable domain in full, completed from reference TRBV2 and TRBJ2-7, reads EPEVTQTPSHQVTQMGQEVILRCVPISNHLYFYWYRQILGQKVEFLVSFYNNEISEKSEIFDDQFSVERPDGSNFTLKIRSTKLEDSAMYFCASSDRVSEQYFGPGTRLTVT.

V is TRBV7-8 and J is TRBJ1-1, with D possibly TRBD1 on 6 matching bases. The CDR3 has 13 amino acids. Germline CDR1 is SGHVS and CDR2 is FQNEAQ. Trimming removed 5 bases from V and 4 bases from J, with 11 bases in between. The chain's CDR3 is CASSKTGPTEAFF. CDR3 DNA sequence: TGTGCCAGCAGCAAGACAGGTCCCACTGAAGCTTTCTTT.

J is TRBJ2-1 and V is TRBV25-1; tentatively, D is TRBD2 (6 bases). V lost 2 bases and J lost 3, with 11 bases in between. CDR3 length equals 15 residues. Germline CDR1 and CDR2: MGHDK and SYGVNS. The CDR3 loop is CASSEVGSRYNEQFF. The CDR3, as DNA: TGTGCCAGCAGTGAAGTCGGGAGTCGCTACAATGAGCAGTTCTTC.

This chain joins TRBV6-5 and TRBJ1-6, with 7 bases lining up with TRBD1. Trimming cost V 6 bases and J 7 bases; bases outside gene matches: 6. The CDR3 runs to 14 residues. Per the germline V gene, CDR1 is MNHEY and CDR2 is SVGAGI. Written as DNA, the CDR3 is TGTGCCAGCAGCCCACAGGGGACCAATTCACCCCTCCACTTT. Translating it yields CASSPQGTNSPLHF.

The chain combines TRBV5-1 with TRBJ2-1, with a tentative D call TRBD2 (6 bases). Between the trimmed V and J ends, which lost 3 bases and 6 bases, there was a span of 13 bases. This CDR3 contains 14 residues. The germline V gene has CDR1 SGHRS and CDR2 YFSETQ. The CDR3 sequence: CASSSGLALNEQFF. The CDR3 DNA is TGCGCCAGCAGCTCGGGACTGGCCCTCAATGAGCAGTTCTTC.

The genes are TRBV19 and TRBJ1-4; the match to TRBD1 covers 7 bases. The CDR3 sequence is 14 residues long. The V gene end was trimmed by 7 bases and the J gene end by 7 bases; junction bases not matched to a gene: 9. Germline loops: CDR1 LNHDA, CDR2 SQIVND (reference sequence). CDR3 bases: TGTGCCAGTACCCCGACAGGGAGGACTGAAAAACTGTTTTTT. This gives the protein CASTPTGRTEKLFF.

V usage is TRBV20-1 and J usage is TRBJ2-5; 9 bases fit TRBD2. In germline, CDR1 is DFQATT, CDR2 SNEGSKA (reference sequence). The ends lost 3 bases at V and 4 bases at J; junction bases unmatched: 6. The CDR3 has 14 amino acids. CDR3 region: CSASSAGGLETQYF. The CDR3 DNA follows: TGCAGTGCTAGTTCCGCGGGAGGGCTAGAGACCCAGTACTTC.

This sequence joins TRBV3-1 (or the pseudogene TRBV3-2) and TRBJ1-4; the D gene is possibly TRBD1 (5 bases). Germline CDR1 LGHDT, CDR2 YNNKEL (reference sequence). The length of the CDR3 is 15 residues. Trimming stripped 4 bases from V and 3 bases from J, with 12 bases between. Here the CDR3 reads CASSLSGFANEKLFF. The CDR3, as DNA: TGTGCCAGCAGCCTTTCAGGGTTTGCTAATGAAAAACTGTTTTTT.

The chain links TRBV24-1 to TRBJ2-1; 12 bases map to TRBD2. The V segment lost 9 bases and the J segment 7 bases; nucleotides outside the gene matches: 6. This CDR3 contains 14 residues. The V gene's germline CDR1 is KGHDR and CDR2 SFDVKD. DNA for the CDR3: TGTGCCACCCGGACTAGCGGGAAAGGGAATGAGCAGTTCTTC. Amino acids: CATRTSGKGNEQFF.